The T cell receptor (beta chain) described here comes from a study of blood T cell repertoires in COVID-19. For the study at large: Italy, Spain and the United States were the sources of the convalescent and acute COVID-19 samples. From T cells, B-cell-depleted T cells, or PBMCs came the material, which was cDNA or gDNA.

Under the authors' procedure: Estimation of nucleated cell counts was performed using reference gene primer amplification. Using immunoSEQ multiplex PCR, the repertoire was profiled, and TCRdb retains in-frame clones only, with some absent. That table supplies the V and J calls and clone size; D and trimming were determined from the DNA. The sample contains approximately 100,000 clones, 86% of which appear only once. Trimming removed 1 base at V and 5 bases at J, with 15 bases between. The CDR3 consists of 15 residues. Looked up from germline, CDR1 is SEHNR and CDR2 is FQNEAQ (reference sequence). The sample was peripheral blood. The chain is built from TRBV7-9 and TRBJ2-7, with a weak D call TRBD1 (6 bases). This clonotype originated in a human donor in a cohort sampled during active COVID-19. The CDR3 spells CASSLVIPGADEQYF. The CDR3 nucleotides read TGTGCCAGCAGCTTAGTTATTCCAGGGGCAGACGAGCAGTACTTC.